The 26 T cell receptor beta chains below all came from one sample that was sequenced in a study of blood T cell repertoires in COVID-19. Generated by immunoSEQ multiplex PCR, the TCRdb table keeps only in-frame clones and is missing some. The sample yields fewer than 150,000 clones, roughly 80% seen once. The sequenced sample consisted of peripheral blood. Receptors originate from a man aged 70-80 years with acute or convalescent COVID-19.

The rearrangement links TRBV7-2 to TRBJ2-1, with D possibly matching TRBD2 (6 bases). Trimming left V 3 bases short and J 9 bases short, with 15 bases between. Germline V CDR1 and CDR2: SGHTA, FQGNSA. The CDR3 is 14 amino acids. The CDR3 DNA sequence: TGTGCCAGCAGCTTGAGTAGCGGACCGGCTGAGCAGTTCTTC. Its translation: CASSLSSGPAEQFF.

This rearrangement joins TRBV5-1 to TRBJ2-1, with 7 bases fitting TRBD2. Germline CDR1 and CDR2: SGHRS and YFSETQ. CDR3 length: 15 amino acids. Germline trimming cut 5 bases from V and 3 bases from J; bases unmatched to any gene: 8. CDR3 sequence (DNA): TGCGCCAGCAGTTGGGCGGGGGTGAGCTACAATGAGCAGTTCTTC. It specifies CASSWAGVSYNEQFF.

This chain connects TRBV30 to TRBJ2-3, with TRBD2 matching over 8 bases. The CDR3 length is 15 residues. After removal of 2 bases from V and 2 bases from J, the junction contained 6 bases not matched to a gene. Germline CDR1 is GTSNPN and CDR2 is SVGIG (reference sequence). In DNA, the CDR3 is TGTGCCTGGAGTCAAGCGGGGGCCTTCACAGATACGCAGTATTTT. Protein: CAWSQAGAFTDTQYF.

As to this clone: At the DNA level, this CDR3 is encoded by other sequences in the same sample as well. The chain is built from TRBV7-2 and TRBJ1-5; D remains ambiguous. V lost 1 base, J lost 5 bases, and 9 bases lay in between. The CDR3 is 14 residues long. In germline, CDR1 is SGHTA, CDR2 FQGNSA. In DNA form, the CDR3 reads TGTGCCAGCAGCTTAGTGGGCGTGGATCAGCCCCAGCATTTT. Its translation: CASSLVGVDQPQHF.

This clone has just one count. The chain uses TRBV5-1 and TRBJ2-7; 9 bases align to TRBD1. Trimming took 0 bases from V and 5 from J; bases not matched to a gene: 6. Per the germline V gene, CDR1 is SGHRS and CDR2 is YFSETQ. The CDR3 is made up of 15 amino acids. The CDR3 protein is CASSLVRRDRDEQYF. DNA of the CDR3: TGCGCCAGCAGCTTGGTACGACGGGACAGGGACGAGCAGTACTTC.

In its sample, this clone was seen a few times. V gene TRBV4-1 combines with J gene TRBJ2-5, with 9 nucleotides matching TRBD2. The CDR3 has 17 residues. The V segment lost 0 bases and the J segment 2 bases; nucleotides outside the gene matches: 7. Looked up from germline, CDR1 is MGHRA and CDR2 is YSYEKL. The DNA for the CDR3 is TGCGCCAGCAGCCAAGATTGGGGCGGGAGGGGGCAAGAGACCCAGTACTTC. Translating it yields CASSQDWGGRGQETQYF.

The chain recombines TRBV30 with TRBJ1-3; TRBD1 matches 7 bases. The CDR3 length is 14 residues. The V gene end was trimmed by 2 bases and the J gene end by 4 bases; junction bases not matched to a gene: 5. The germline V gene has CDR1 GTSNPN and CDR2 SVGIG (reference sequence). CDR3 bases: TGTGCCTGGAGTCAGACAGGGTCAGGAAACACCATATATTTT. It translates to CAWSQTGSGNTIYF.

In DNA, the CDR3 is TGCAGCGTTGATGAGGGCACCTACGAGCAGTACTTC. This gives the protein CSVDEGTYEQYF. The V call is TRBV29-1, the J call TRBJ2-7; D perhaps matches TRBD2 (5 bases). This CDR3 has 12 amino acids. Germline assignment: CDR1 SQVTM and CDR2 ANQGSEA. V was trimmed by 3 bases and J by 2 bases, leaving 8 bases between them.

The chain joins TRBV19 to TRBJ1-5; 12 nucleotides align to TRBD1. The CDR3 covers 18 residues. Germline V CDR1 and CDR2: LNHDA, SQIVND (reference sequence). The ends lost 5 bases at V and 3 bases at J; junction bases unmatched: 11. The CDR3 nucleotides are TGTGCCAGTAGTGCCGGGACAGGGGGCCGGCTTATCAATCAGCCCCAGCATTTT. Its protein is CASSAGTGGRLINQPQHF.

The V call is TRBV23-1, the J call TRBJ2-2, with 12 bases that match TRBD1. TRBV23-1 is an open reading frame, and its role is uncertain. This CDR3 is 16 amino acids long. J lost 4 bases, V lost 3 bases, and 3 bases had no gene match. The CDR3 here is CASSHGTGGSTGELFF. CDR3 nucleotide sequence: TGCGCCAGCAGTCATGGGACAGGGGGCAGCACCGGGGAGCTGTTTTTT.

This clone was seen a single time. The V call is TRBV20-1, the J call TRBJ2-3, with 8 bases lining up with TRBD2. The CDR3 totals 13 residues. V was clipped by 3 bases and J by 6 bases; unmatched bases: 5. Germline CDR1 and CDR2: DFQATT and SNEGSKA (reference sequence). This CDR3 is CSASSGVLDTQYF. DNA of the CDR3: TGCAGTGCTAGTAGCGGGGTTCTTGATACGCAGTATTTT.

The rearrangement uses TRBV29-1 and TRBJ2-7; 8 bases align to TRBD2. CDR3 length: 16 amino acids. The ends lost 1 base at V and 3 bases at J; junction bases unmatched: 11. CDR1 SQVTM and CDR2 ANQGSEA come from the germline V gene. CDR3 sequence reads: CSVEGGSGDTFYEQYF. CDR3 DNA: TGCAGCGTTGAAGGGGGTAGCGGGGATACTTTCTACGAGCAGTACTTC.

CDR3 in DNA: TGCGCCAGCAGTCAATCTTCAGGGAGGGTGAACACTGAAGCTTTCTTT. Encoded protein: CASSQSSGRVNTEAFF. The V call is TRBV23-1, the J call TRBJ1-1; perhaps TRBD1 as D (5 bases). TRBV23-1 is placed among ORFs of uncertain function. This CDR3 has 16 amino acids. V was shortened by 0 bases and J by 0 bases, with 11 bases between the two germline ends.

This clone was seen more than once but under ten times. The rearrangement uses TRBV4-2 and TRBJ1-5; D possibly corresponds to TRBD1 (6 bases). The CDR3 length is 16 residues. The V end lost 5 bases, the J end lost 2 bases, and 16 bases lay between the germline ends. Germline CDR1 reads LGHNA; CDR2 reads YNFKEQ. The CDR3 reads CASSARLAGGNQPQHF. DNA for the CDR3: TGTGCCAGCAGCGCTCGGTTGGCAGGGGGCAATCAGCCCCAGCATTTT.

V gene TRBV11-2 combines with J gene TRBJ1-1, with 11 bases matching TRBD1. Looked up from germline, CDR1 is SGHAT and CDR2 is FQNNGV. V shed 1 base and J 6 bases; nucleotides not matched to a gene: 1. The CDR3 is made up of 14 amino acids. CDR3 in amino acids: CASSLGDRGAEAFF. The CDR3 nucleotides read TGTGCCAGCAGCTTAGGGGACAGGGGGGCTGAAGCTTTCTTT.

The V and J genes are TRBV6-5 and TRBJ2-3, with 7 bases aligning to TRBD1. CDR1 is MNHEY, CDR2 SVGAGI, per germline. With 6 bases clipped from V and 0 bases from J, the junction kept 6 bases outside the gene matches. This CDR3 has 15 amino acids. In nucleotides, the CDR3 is TGTGCCAGCAGCAGGGACAGTTCTAGCACAGATACGCAGTATTTT. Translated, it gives CASSRDSSSTDTQYF.

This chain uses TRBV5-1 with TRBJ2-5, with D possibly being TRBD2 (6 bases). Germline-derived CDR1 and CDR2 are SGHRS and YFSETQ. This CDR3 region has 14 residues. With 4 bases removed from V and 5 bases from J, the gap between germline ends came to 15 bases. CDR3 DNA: TGCGCCAGCAGCGGCGGGCGGGACCGGGAGACCCAGTACTTC. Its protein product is CASSGGRDRETQYF.

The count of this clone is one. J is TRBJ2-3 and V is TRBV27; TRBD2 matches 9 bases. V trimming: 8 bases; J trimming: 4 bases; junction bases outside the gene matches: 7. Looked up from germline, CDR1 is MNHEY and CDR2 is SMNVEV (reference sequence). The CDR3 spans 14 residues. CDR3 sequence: CASRWGLASDTQYF. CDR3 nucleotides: TGTGCCAGCCGCTGGGGACTAGCCTCAGATACGCAGTATTTT.

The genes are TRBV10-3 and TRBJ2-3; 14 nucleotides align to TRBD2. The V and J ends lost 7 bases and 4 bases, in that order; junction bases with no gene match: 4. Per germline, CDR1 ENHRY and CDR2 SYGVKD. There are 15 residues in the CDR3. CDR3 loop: CAIKGTSGSADTQYF. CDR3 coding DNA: TGTGCCATCAAAGGGACTAGCGGGAGTGCAGATACGCAGTATTTT.

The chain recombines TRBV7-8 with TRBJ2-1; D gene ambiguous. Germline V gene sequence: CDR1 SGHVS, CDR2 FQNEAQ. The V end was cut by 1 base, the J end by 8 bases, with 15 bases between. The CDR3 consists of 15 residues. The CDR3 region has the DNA TGTGCCAGCAGCTTAGATGGAGCGACTTCCTATGAGCAGTTCTTC. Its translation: CASSLDGATSYEQFF.

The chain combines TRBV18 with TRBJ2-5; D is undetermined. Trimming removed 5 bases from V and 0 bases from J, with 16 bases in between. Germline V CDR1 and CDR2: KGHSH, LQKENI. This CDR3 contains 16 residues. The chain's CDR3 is CASSTLERTYQETQYF. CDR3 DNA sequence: TGTGCCAGCTCAACTCTTGAGAGAACGTACCAAGAGACCCAGTACTTC.

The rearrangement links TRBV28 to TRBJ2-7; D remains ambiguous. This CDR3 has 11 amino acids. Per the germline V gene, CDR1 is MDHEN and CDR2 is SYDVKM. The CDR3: CSPGASYEQYF. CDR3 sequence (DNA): TGTAGTCCAGGCGCCTCCTACGAGCAGTACTTC.

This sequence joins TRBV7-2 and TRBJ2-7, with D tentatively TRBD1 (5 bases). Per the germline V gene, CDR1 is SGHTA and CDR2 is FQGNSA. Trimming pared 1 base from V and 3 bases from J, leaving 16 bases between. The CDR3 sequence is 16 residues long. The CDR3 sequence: CASSLVAGNNLYEQYF. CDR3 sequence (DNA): TGTGCCAGCAGCTTAGTGGCAGGGAATAATCTCTACGAGCAGTACTTC.

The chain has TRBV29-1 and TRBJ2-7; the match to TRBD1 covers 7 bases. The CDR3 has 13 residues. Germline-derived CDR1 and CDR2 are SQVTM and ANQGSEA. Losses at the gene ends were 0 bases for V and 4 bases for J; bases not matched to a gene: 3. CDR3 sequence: CSVEDRGRYEQYF. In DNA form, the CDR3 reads TGCAGCGTTGAAGATAGGGGGCGGTACGAGCAGTACTTC.

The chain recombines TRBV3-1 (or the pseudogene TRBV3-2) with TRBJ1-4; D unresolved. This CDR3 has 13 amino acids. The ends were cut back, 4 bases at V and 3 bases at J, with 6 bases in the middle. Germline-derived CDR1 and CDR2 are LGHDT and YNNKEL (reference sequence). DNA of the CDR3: TGTGCCAGCAGCCGCACAGCTAATGAAAAACTGTTTTTT. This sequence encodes CASSRTANEKLFF.

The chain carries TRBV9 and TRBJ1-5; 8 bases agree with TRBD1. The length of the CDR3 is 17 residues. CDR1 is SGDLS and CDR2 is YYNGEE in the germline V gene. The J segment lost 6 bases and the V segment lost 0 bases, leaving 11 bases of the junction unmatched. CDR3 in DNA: TGTGCCAGCAGCGTAGAAGGGGGGGACAGGACGACTCAGCCCCAGCATTTT. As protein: CASSVEGGDRTTQPQHF.